The 10 T cell receptor beta chains in this list originate from one sample, sequenced in a study of naive and memory T cell subsets. Both TRBC1 and TRBC2 were covered by a beta constant-region primer of two equimolar oligonucleotides. TCRdb processed the UMI-ligation and nested PCR reads anew with MiXCR; each CDR3 protein has one entry. The sample holds tens of thousands of distinct CDR3 sequences; around 13% are singletons and the top ten take about 0.9%. What was sequenced was central memory CD4+ T cells from blood. Receptors originate from a human donor in good health.

This chain joins TRBV7-7 and TRBJ2-7; TRBD2 matches 7 bases. This CDR3 comprises 12 residues. V trimming: 11 bases; J trimming: 1 base; junction bases outside the gene matches: 5. Germline V gives CDR1 SSHAT, CDR2 FNYEAQ (reference sequence). CDR3: CAWSGMSYEQYF. The DNA of the CDR3 is TGTGCCTGGAGCGGGATGTCCTACGAGCAGTACTTC. The whole variable domain, remainder taken from reference TRBV7-7 and TRBJ2-7, is GAGVSQSPRYKVTKRGQDVTLRCDPISSHATLYWYQQALGQGPEFLTYFNYEAQPDKSGLPSDRFSAERPEGSISTLTIQRTEQRDSAMYRCAWSGMSYEQYFGPGTRLTVT.

This clonotype was counted between two and nine times. The J gene is TRBJ2-3, the V gene TRBV5-6; TRBD2 matches 12 bases. CDR1 and CDR2 from the germline V gene are SGHDT and YYEEEE. CDR3 length: 14 amino acids. V was pared by 1 base and J by 8 bases, with 2 bases of the junction left unmatched. The CDR3 DNA reads TGTGCCAGCAGCTTGAGACTAGCGGGAGTTACGCAGTATTTT. Amino acids: CASSLRLAGVTQYF.

This clonotype was recorded at least ten times. V usage is TRBV7-6 and J usage is TRBJ2-3; the D gene is possibly TRBD1 (5 bases). Trimming stripped 3 bases from V and 10 bases from J, with 11 bases between. The CDR3 runs 12 residues. CDR1 is SGHVS and CDR2 is FNYEAQ in the germline V gene. This CDR3 is CASSLQGMSQYF. As DNA, the CDR3 is TGTGCCAGCAGCTTGCAGGGCATGTCGCAGTATTTT.

The chain recombines TRBV6-2 or TRBV6-3 with TRBJ2-7, with 10 bases fitting TRBD1. Germline CDR1 reads MNHEY; CDR2 reads SVGEGT. V gave up 5 bases and J gave up 5 bases; unmatched junction bases: 9. The CDR3 has 15 residues. CDR3 coding DNA: TGTGCCAGCAGTCGTCCCGGGACAGGGGCGAACGAGCAGTACTTC. The encoded protein is CASSRPGTGANEQYF.

This clonotype was seen ten or more times. The junction and the germline gene differ at one end; a read error may be behind it. The chain is built from TRBV20-1 and TRBJ2-2, with 10 bases that match TRBD1. Looked up from germline, CDR1 is DFQATT and CDR2 is SNEGSKA (reference sequence). The CDR3 totals 14 residues. The CDR3, as DNA: TGCAGTGCTAGGGGACAGGGGAACGCCGGGGAGCTGTTTTTT. It codes for CSARGQGNAGELFF.

This rearrangement joins TRBV5-5 to TRBJ1-1; D is ambiguous. CDR3 size: 13 residues. CDR1 is SGHKS and CDR2 is YYEKEE in the germline V gene (reference sequence). Trimming pared 1 base from V and 8 bases from J, leaving 12 bases between. This CDR3 is CASSLLREREAFF. CDR3 in DNA: TGTGCCAGCAGCTTGCTGCGGGAGCGCGAAGCTTTCTTT. Full variable domain (rest looked up from reference TRBV5-5 and TRBJ1-1): DAGVTQSPTHLIKTRGQQVTLRCSPISGHKSVSWYQQVLGQGPQFIFQYYEKEERGRGNFPDRFSARQFPNYSSELNVNALLLGDSALYLCASSLLREREAFFGQGTRLTVV.

The chain joins TRBV10-3 to TRBJ2-3; D might be TRBD2 (6 bases). The ends were cut back, 2 bases at V and 5 bases at J, with 23 bases in the middle. This CDR3 has 18 amino acids. Germline values: CDR1 ENHRY, CDR2 SYGVKD. The CDR3, as DNA: TGTGCCATCAGTGAGCGGGGGTTACAGCGGGTCTGGGGAGATACGCAGTATTTT. It codes for CAISERGLQRVWGDTQYF.

The chain uses TRBV3-1 and TRBJ1-4, with D hard to call. Germline assignment: CDR1 LGHDT and CDR2 YNNKEL (reference sequence). V lost 1 base, J lost 5 bases, and 11 bases lay in between. This CDR3 region has 15 residues. Here the CDR3 reads CASSQVLGRNEKLFF. The CDR3 DNA sequence: TGTGCCAGCAGCCAAGTATTAGGGAGAAATGAAAAACTGTTTTTT.

This clonotype was counted a few times. The chain has TRBV4-1 and TRBJ1-4; no reliable D call. V lost 1 base and J 3 bases, leaving 9 bases between the germline ends. Germline V CDR1 and CDR2: MGHRA, YSYEKL. The CDR3 is 15 amino acids. The CDR3, as DNA: TGCGCCAGCAGCCAAGTGGCACAGTCTAATGAAAAACTGTTTTTT. Protein: CASSQVAQSNEKLFF.

This clonotype has ten or more counts. The chain recombines TRBV20-1 with TRBJ2-5; 7 bases are shared with TRBD2. This CDR3 has 13 residues. V shed 6 bases and J 2 bases; nucleotides not matched to a gene: 6. Germline V gives CDR1 DFQATT, CDR2 SNEGSKA (reference sequence). CDR3 loop: CSAFGLVQETQYF. The CDR3 nucleotides are TGCAGTGCATTTGGACTAGTTCAAGAGACCCAGTACTTC.